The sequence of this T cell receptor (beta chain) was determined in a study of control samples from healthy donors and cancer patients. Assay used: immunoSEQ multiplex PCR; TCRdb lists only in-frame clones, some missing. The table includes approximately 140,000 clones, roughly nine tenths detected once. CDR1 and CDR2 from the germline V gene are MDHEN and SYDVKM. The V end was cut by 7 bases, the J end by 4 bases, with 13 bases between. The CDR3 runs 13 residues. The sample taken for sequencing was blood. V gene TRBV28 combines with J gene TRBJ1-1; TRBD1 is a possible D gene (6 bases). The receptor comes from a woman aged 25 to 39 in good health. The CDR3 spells CASNYRVSTEAFF. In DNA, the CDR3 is TGTGCCAGCAATTACAGGGTTAGCACTGAAGCTTTCTTT.